One and the same sample provided the 26 T cell receptor beta chains below, sequenced in a study of T cells in localized non-small cell lung cancer. TCRdb's table, derived via immunoSEQ multiplex PCR, lists solely in-frame clones and lacks some. This sample has some 29,000 clones, with about 90% found just once. The sequencing here drew on peripheral blood, taken before any cancer treatment. Receptors originate from a woman aged 18 to 50 with stage I lung adenocarcinoma.

A single count supports this clone. One end of the junction is discordant with germline, which a read error may explain. This sample also contains other DNA sequences that code for the same CDR3. V usage is TRBV7-3 and J usage is TRBJ1-1, with D tentatively TRBD1 (5 bases). The CDR3 has 13 residues. The germline V gene has CDR1 SGHTA and CDR2 FQGTGA. CDR3 loop: CASSYRGNTEAFF. Here the CDR3 DNA reads TGTGCCAGCTCATACCGGGGGAACACTGAAGCTTTCTTC.

The rearrangement links TRBV29-1 to TRBJ1-2, with D possibly TRBD1 on 6 matching bases. Trimming left V 4 bases short and J 5 bases short, with 20 bases between. Germline CDR1 reads SQVTM; CDR2 reads ANQGSEA. The CDR3 contains 15 residues. The CDR3 loop is CSVGGATAHLYGYTF. In DNA form, the CDR3 reads TGCAGCGTTGGGGGGGCCACAGCTCACCTGTATGGCTACACCTTC. Full variable domain (rest looked up from reference TRBV29-1 and TRBJ1-2): SAVISQKPSRDICQRGTSLTIQCQVDSQVTMMFWYRQQPGQSLTLIATANQGSEATYESGFVIDKFPISRPNLTFSTLTVSNMSPEDSSIYLCSVGGATAHLYGYTFGSGTRLTVV.

V is TRBV2 and J is TRBJ2-1, with 9 bases identical to TRBD2. With V trimmed by 2 bases and J by 5 bases, 4 bases remained unmatched. Germline loops: CDR1 SNHLY, CDR2 FYNNEI. CDR3 length: 15 amino acids. CDR3 loop: CASSETSGRNNEQFF. The CDR3 bases are TGTGCCAGCAGTGAAACTAGCGGGCGCAACAATGAGCAGTTCTTC.

The chain is built from TRBV4-1 and TRBJ1-4, with 11 bases matching TRBD1. The junction had 9 bases not matched to a gene; V was cut back by 3 bases and J by 3 bases. In germline, CDR1 is MGHRA, CDR2 YSYEKL. The CDR3 has 18 residues. CDR3 protein: CASSQNTGTGGSNEKLFF. For the CDR3, the DNA is TGCGCCAGCAGCCAGAATACCGGGACAGGGGGGTCTAATGAAAAACTGTTTTTT.

The DNA for the CDR3 is TGCGCCAGCAGCTTGTTATCTAGCGGGGTCAGAGATACGCAGTATTTT. Translating gives CASSLLSSGVRDTQYF. This chain uses TRBV5-1 with TRBJ2-3; 9 bases line up with TRBD2. Germline trimming cut 1 base from V and 5 bases from J; bases unmatched to any gene: 8. Germline CDR1 is SGHRS and CDR2 is YFSETQ. This CDR3 contains 16 residues.

This rearrangement joins TRBV14 to TRBJ2-1; D is unresolved. V was clipped by 0 bases and J by 0 bases, with 9 bases between them. The CDR3 length is 16 residues. Germline values: CDR1 SGHDN, CDR2 FVKESK. CDR3 sequence reads: CASSQDRRISYNEQFF. The CDR3, as DNA: TGTGCCAGCAGCCAAGATCGCCGTATCTCCTACAATGAGCAGTTCTTC.

The J gene is TRBJ1-5, the V gene TRBV6-5; tentative D call: TRBD1 (5 bases). V lost 6 bases and J 2 bases, leaving 11 bases between the germline ends. There are 14 residues in the CDR3. Germline-derived CDR1 and CDR2 are MNHEY and SVGAGI. CDR3 nucleotide sequence: TGTGCCAGCAGCTACGGGGGGGGCAATCAGCCCCAGCATTTT. Residues: CASSYGGGNQPQHF.

The V gene is TRBV28, the J gene TRBJ2-7; no definite D call. CDR3 length equals 13 residues. Between the trimmed V and J ends, which lost 4 bases and 3 bases, there was a span of 10 bases. The germline gives CDR1 MDHEN, CDR2 SYDVKM. The chain's CDR3 is CASSSSTHYEQYF. The CDR3 region has the DNA TGTGCCAGCAGTTCCAGTACGCACTACGAGCAGTACTTC.

CDR3 loop: CASSRLAGGPKDTQYF. The CDR3 nucleotides are TGTGCCAGCAGCCGCCTAGCGGGAGGGCCCAAAGATACGCAGTATTTT. The gene calls are TRBV7-2 and TRBJ2-3, with 12 bases fitting TRBD2. V was clipped by 5 bases and J by 5 bases; unmatched bases: 8. The germline V gene encodes CDR1 SGHTA and CDR2 FQGNSA. This CDR3 is 16 amino acids long.

This clone was observed once. V and J are TRBV2 and TRBJ1-4; 9 nucleotides agree with TRBD1. There are 18 residues in the CDR3. The germline V gene has CDR1 SNHLY and CDR2 FYNNEI. V trimming: 3 bases; J trimming: 8 bases; junction bases outside the gene matches: 16. CDR3 in amino acids: CASSDWPATGTGNEKLFF. The CDR3 DNA follows: TGTGCCAGCAGTGATTGGCCAGCCACCGGGACAGGGAACGAAAAACTGTTTTTT. Filled out from reference TRBV2 and TRBJ1-4, the complete variable domain reads EPEVTQTPSHQVTQMGQEVILRCVPISNHLYFYWYRQILGQKVEFLVSFYNNEISEKSEIFDDQFSVERPDGSNFTLKIRSTKLEDSAMYFCASSDWPATGTGNEKLFFGSGTQLSVL.

The chain uses TRBV4-3 and TRBJ2-5, with a possible D match to TRBD2 (5 bases). CDR3 size: 15 residues. Trimming removed 2 bases from V and 5 bases from J, with 15 bases in between. In germline, CDR1 is LGHNA, CDR2 YSLEER. CDR3 loop: CASSQRLAGWETQYF. The CDR3 DNA is TGCGCCAGCAGCCAACGGCTAGCTGGGTGGGAGACCCAGTACTTC.

The V call is TRBV18, the J call TRBJ1-1; D is unresolved. This CDR3 is 15 amino acids long. The V gene's germline CDR1 is KGHSH and CDR2 LQKENI. Trimming took 5 bases from V and 1 from J, leaving 14 bases between them. The CDR3 nucleotides are TGTGCCAGCTCATCCAACCACATGACGAACACTGAAGCTTTCTTT. Translating it yields CASSSNHMTNTEAFF.

The V call is TRBV30, the J call TRBJ1-6, with unresolved D. From germline, CDR1 is GTSNPN and CDR2 SVGIG (reference sequence). The V end lost 1 base, the J end lost 0 bases, and 7 bases lay between the germline ends. The CDR3 is 15 residues long. CDR3 coding DNA: TGTGCCTGGAGTGAGGGAGGCTCCTATAATTCACCCCTCCACTTT. It translates to CAWSEGGSYNSPLHF.

V is TRBV7-3 and J is TRBJ2-1, with D maybe TRBD2 (5 bases). Deletions cut 4 bases from V and 6 bases from J, with 13 bases between. Germline V gene lookup returns CDR1 SGHTA and CDR2 FQGTGA. This CDR3 spans 14 amino acids. The CDR3: CASSYGLASNEQFF. CDR3 nucleotides: TGTGCCAGCAGCTACGGGCTAGCTTCCAATGAGCAGTTCTTC.

The V call is TRBV7-8, the J call TRBJ1-2; 8 bases are shared with TRBD1. V dropped 3 bases and J dropped 7; count of bases not matched to a gene: 10. Germline assignment: CDR1 SGHVS and CDR2 FQNEAQ. The CDR3 spans 15 residues. In nucleotides, the CDR3 is TGTGCCAGCAGCTTTGGGTTGGACAGGGAGTTTGGCTACACCTTC. It specifies CASSFGLDREFGYTF.

The chain recombines TRBV7-9 with TRBJ1-2, with D perhaps TRBD1 (5 bases). The CDR3 totals 14 residues. CDR1 is SEHNR and CDR2 is FQNEAQ in the germline V gene (reference sequence). The V gene lost 4 bases and the J gene lost 4 bases, with 13 bases spanning the gap. CDR3 sequence reads: CASSSTTVIYGYTF. For the CDR3, the DNA is TGTGCCAGCAGCTCAACGACAGTAATCTATGGCTACACCTTC.

The chain recombines TRBV27 with TRBJ2-3, with TRBD2 matching over 15 bases. V was pared by 0 bases and J by 1 base, with 8 bases of the junction left unmatched. The germline V gene encodes CDR1 MNHEY and CDR2 SMNVEV (reference sequence). The CDR3 is 20 amino acids. CDR3 sequence reads: CASSLSAGTSGRLRTDTQYF. The DNA for the CDR3 is TGTGCCAGCAGTTTATCAGCCGGGACTAGCGGGAGGCTTCGCACAGATACGCAGTATTTT.

The CDR3 region has the DNA TGTGCAAGTCGCTTAGGAGTCGACAGCATGTACCAGGGGGACACTGAAGCTTTCTTT. Translated, it gives CASRLGVDSMYQGDTEAFF. The chain is built from TRBV12-2 and TRBJ1-1; the DNA was not used to check the table's D call, TRBD1. TRBV12-2 is termed a pseudogene. The length of the CDR3 is 19 residues.

Notes on this clone: One junction end disagrees with the germline gene, perhaps due to a read error. The V gene is TRBV7-8, the J gene TRBJ2-5, with 7 bases fitting TRBD2. Germline CDR1 is SGHVS and CDR2 is FQNEAQ. The CDR3 covers 18 residues. The chain's CDR3 is CASSLSFLGGGDQETQYF. DNA for the CDR3: TGTGCCAGCAGCTTATCTTTTCTGGGCGGGGGTGACCAGGAGACCCAGTACTTC.

V usage is TRBV5-1 and J usage is TRBJ2-3, with unresolved D. Trimming removed 5 bases at V and 2 bases at J, with 12 bases between. The CDR3 consists of 14 residues. CDR1 is SGHRS, CDR2 YFSETQ, per germline. In DNA form, the CDR3 reads TGCGCCAGCAGGGACGGGCCGACCACAGATACGCAGTATTTT. Translation gives CASRDGPTTDTQYF.

A single count supports this clone. The rearrangement links TRBV28 to TRBJ2-1, with TRBD1 matching 12 bases. Trimming at V came to 5 bases and at J to 6 bases, leaving 8 bases not matched to a gene. CDR1 MDHEN and CDR2 SYDVKM come from the germline V gene. CDR3 length equals 16 residues. The CDR3 DNA follows: TGTGCCAGCAGTACCCGGGACAGGGGGCAAATCAATGAGCAGTTCTTC. Amino acid sequence: CASSTRDRGQINEQFF.

The chain recombines TRBV28 with TRBJ1-5, with D maybe TRBD1 (5 bases). The CDR3 is 15 amino acids. The germline V gene encodes CDR1 MDHEN and CDR2 SYDVKM. V lost 3 bases and J lost 7, with 16 bases in between. CDR3 loop: CASSLGQAGGQPQHF. The CDR3 DNA sequence: TGTGCCAGCAGTTTGGGGCAGGCGGGTGGACAGCCCCAGCATTTT.

J is TRBJ1-2 and V is TRBV6-6, with D tentatively TRBD1 (6 bases). Deletions cut 6 bases from V and 2 bases from J, with 13 bases between. The V gene's germline CDR1 is MNHNY and CDR2 SVGAGI (reference sequence). This CDR3 contains 14 residues. CDR3 region: CASRPQGPNYGYTF. In DNA, the CDR3 is TGTGCCAGCAGGCCCCAGGGGCCCAACTATGGCTACACCTTC.

The V gene is TRBV9, the J gene TRBJ2-1; 10 positions agree with TRBD2. CDR1 is SGDLS and CDR2 is YYNGEE in the germline V gene. The CDR3 runs 16 residues. V shed 1 base and J 8 bases; nucleotides not matched to a gene: 9. The CDR3 here is CASSVSSGSLQHEQFF. The CDR3 nucleotides are TGTGCCAGCAGCGTATCTAGCGGGAGTCTCCAACATGAGCAGTTCTTC.

The chain employs TRBV27 and TRBJ2-1, with 13 bases fitting TRBD2. The CDR3 runs to 15 residues. Germline trimming cut 4 bases from V and 7 bases from J; bases unmatched to any gene: 4. Looked up from germline, CDR1 is MNHEY and CDR2 is SMNVEV (reference sequence). DNA for the CDR3: TGTGCCAGCAGTTGGGGGACTAGCGGGAATAATGAGCAGTTCTTC. It yields the protein CASSWGTSGNNEQFF.

The chain employs TRBV21-1 and TRBJ2-1. TRBV21-1 is given as a pseudogene. The CDR3 runs 9 residues. CDR3 loop: CARYNEQFF. CDR3 sequence (DNA): TGTGCCAGATACAATGAGCAGTTCTTC.